This TCR beta chain derives from a study of blood T cell repertoires in COVID-19. Germline V lookup: CDR1 MNHEY, CDR2 SMNVEV (reference sequence). V gave up 7 bases and J gave up 0 bases; unmatched junction bases: 5. The CDR3 contains 15 residues. Using immunoSEQ multiplex PCR, the repertoire was profiled, and TCRdb retains in-frame clones only, with some absent. This repertoire shows roughly 92,000 clones, around 90% found once; its top ten account for around 4%. The TCR was taken from an elderly woman with active or convalescent COVID-19. V and J are TRBV27 and TRBJ2-1; 8 bases align to TRBD1. The sample comprised peripheral blood. The CDR3 DNA is TGTGCCAGCAAGCGAACAGGGGGCTCCTACAATGAGCAGTTCTTC. Translating gives CASKRTGGSYNEQFF.